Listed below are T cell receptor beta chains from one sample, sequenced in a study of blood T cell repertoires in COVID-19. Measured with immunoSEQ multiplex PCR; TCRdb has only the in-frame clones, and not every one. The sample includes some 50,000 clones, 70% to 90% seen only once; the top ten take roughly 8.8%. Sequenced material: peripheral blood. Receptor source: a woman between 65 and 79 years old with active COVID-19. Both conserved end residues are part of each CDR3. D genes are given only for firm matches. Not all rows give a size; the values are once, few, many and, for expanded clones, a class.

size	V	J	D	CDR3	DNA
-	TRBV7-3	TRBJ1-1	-	CASSLVRRVGEAFF	TGTGCCAGCAGCTTGGTCCGGCGGGTGGGTGAAGCTTTCTTT
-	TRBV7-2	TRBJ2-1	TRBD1	CASSLVPGQGSEQFF	TGTGCCAGCAGCTTAGTCCCGGGACAGGGTTCGGAGCAGTTCTTC
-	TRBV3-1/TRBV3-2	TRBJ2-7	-	CASSQENRDTYEQYF	TGTGCCAGCAGCCAAGAGAACAGGGATACCTACGAGCAGTACTTC
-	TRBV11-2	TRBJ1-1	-	CASSSSRGPYQAFF	TGTGCCAGCAGCTCTTCCAGGGGACCTTATCAAGCTTTCTTT
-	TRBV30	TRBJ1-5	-	CAWSRSNQPQHF	TGTGCCTGGAGTCGGAGCAATCAGCCCCAGCATTTT
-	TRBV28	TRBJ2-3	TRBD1	CASRGQGPTDTQYF	TGTGCCAGCAGAGGACAGGGGCCCACAGATACGCAGTATTTT
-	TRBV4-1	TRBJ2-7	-	CASSQDADTRTYEQYF	TGCGCCAGCAGCCAAGACGCAGACACGAGAACCTACGAGCAGTACTTC
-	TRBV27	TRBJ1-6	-	CASSAREYNSPLHF	TGTGCCAGCAGCGCCCGGGAATATAATTCACCCCTCCACTTT
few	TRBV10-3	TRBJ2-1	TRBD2	CATTSGSSDEQFF	TGTGCCACCACTAGCGGGAGTAGCGATGAGCAGTTCTTC
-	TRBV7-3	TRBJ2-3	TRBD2	CASSFSGRTDTQYF	TGTGCCAGCAGCTTCAGCGGGAGAACAGATACGCAGTATTTT
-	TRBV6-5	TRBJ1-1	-	CASRGPTAGSVGAFF	TGTGCCAGCAGGGGACCTACTGCGGGGTCTGTGGGAGCTTTCTTT
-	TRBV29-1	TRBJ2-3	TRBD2	CSTRGGNEDTQYF	TGCAGCACTAGGGGAGGGAATGAAGATACGCAGTATTTT
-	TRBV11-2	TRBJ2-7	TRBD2	CASSFYLAGGPGEQYF	TGTGCCAGCAGCTTTTATCTAGCGGGAGGGCCCGGCGAGCAGTACTTC
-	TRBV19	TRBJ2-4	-	CASSGQTPSLEYF	TGTGCCAGTAGTGGACAGACCCCTAGCTTGGAGTACTTC
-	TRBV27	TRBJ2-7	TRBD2	CASNGLAGRGSEQYF	TGTGCCAGCAATGGACTAGCGGGGAGGGGCTCCGAGCAGTACTTC
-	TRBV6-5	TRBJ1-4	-	CASSRTVNNEKLFF	TGTGCCAGCAGTCGGACAGTTAATAATGAAAAACTGTTTTTT
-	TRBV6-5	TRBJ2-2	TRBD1	CASIPTGAGGELFF	TGTGCCAGCATTCCGACAGGGGCCGGGGGGGAGCTGTTTTTT
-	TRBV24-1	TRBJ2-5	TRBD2	CATSDLSSGSLETQYF	TGTGCCACCAGTGATTTATCGAGCGGGAGTCTGGAGACCCAGTACTTC
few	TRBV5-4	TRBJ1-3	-	CASSLGGRGNTIYF	TGTGCCAGCAGCTTAGGCGGGCGAGGAAACACCATATATTTT
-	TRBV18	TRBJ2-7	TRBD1	CASSPPGQGSAEQYF	TGTGCCAGCTCACCACCGGGACAGGGTTCCGCCGAGCAGTACTTC
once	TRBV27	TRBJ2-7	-	CASSFAFSGDPYEQYF	TGTGCCAGCAGTTTCGCATTTTCGGGTGATCCCTACGAGCAGTACTTC
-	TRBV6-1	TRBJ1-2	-	CASSERNYGYTF	TGTGCCAGCAGTGAACGGAACTATGGCTACACCTTC
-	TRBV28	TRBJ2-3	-	CASSSHETDTQYF	TGTGCCAGCAGTTCCCACGAGACAGATACGCAGTATTTT
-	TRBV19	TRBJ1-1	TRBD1	CASSRRRTGGNTEAFF	TGTGCCAGTAGTAGGAGGAGGACAGGGGGGAACACTGAAGCTTTCTTT
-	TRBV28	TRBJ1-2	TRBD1	CASNRGGLYGYTF	TGTGCCAGCAACCGAGGGGGCTTATATGGCTACACCTTC
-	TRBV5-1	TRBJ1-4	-	CASSTQGHHGEKLFF	TGCGCCAGCAGCACCCAGGGACACCATGGGGAAAAACTGTTTTTT
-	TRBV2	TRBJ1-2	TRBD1	CASSDTGGDYGYTF	TGTGCCAGCAGTGATACAGGGGGCGACTATGGCTACACCTTC
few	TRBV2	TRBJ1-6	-	CASRTDSPLHF	TGTGCCAGCAGGACAGATTCACCCCTCCACTTT
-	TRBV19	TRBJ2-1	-	CASSISGGTRVNEQFF	TGTGCCAGTAGTATCTCCGGCGGGACTCGGGTCAATGAGCAGTTCTTC
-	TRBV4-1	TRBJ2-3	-	CASSQEAGQGDTDTQYF	TGCGCCAGCAGCCAAGAGGCCGGGCAGGGCGATACAGATACGCAGTATTTT
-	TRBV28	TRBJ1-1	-	CASSLIRGGAGTEAFF	TGTGCCAGCAGTTTGATTAGGGGTGGAGCGGGCACTGAAGCTTTCTTT
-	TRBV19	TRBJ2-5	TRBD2	CASGGGTSGKGKETQYF	TGTGCCAGTGGAGGAGGGACTAGCGGGAAAGGGAAAGAGACCCAGTACTTC
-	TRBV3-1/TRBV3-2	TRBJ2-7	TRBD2	CASSQLRLADTYEQYF	TGTGCCAGCAGCCAATTACGACTAGCGGACACCTACGAGCAGTACTTC
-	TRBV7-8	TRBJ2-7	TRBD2	CASSYRGGSGNTVYEQYF	TGTGCCAGCAGCTACCGGGGGGGTAGCGGGAATACAGTCTACGAGCAGTACTTC
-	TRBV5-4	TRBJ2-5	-	CASSQGTQETQYF	TGTGCCAGCAGCCAAGGGACACAAGAGACCCAGTACTTC
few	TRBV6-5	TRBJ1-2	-	CASSYSSLTASYGYTF	TGTGCCAGCAGTTACTCGTCACTAACCGCCTCCTATGGCTACACCTTC
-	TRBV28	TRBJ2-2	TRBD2	CASRTGGGAGLAGELFF	TGTGCCAGCAGAACCGGGGGGGGAGCGGGACTCGCCGGGGAGCTGTTTTTT
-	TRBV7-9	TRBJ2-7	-	CASSLEEGYEQYF	TGTGCCAGCAGCTTAGAGGAGGGCTACGAGCAGTACTTC
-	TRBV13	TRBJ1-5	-	CASTVGGARQPQHF	TGTGCCAGCACCGTAGGGGGGGCCAGGCAGCCCCAGCATTTT
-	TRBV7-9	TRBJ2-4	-	CASSPDGGLAKNIQYF	TGTGCCAGCAGCCCGGACGGGGGACTAGCCAAAAACATTCAGTACTTC
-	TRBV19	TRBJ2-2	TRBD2	CASRGLAGEGGELFF	TGTGCCAGTCGCGGACTAGCGGGAGAGGGTGGGGAGCTGTTTTTT
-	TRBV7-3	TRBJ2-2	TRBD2	CASSYSGRGAAGELFF	TGTGCCAGCAGCTATAGCGGGAGGGGAGCGGCCGGGGAGCTGTTTTTT
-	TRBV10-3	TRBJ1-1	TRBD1	CAITTGGEFWTEAFF	TGTGCCATCACCACAGGGGGGGAGTTTTGGACTGAAGCTTTCTTT
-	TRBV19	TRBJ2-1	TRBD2	CASKAPGLAGGQRHYNEQFF	TGTGCCAGTAAGGCCCCTGGACTAGCGGGAGGGCAACGGCATTACAATGAGCAGTTCTTC
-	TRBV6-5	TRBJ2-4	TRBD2	CASRRVAGGREIQYF	TGTGCCAGCAGGAGGGTAGCGGGAGGTCGGGAGATTCAGTACTTC
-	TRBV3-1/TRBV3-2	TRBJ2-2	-	CASSPSYTGELFF	TGTGCCAGCAGCCCCTCTTACACCGGGGAGCTGTTTTTT
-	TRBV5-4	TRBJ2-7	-	CATQSGNDYEQYF	TGTGCCACCCAAAGCGGAAACGACTACGAGCAGTACTTC
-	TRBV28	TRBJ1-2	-	CASSREGGGYGYTF	TGTGCCAGCAGCCGGGAGGGAGGGGGCTATGGCTACACCTTC
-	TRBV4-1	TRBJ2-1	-	CASSPTGSLGNEQFF	TGCGCCAGCAGTCCGACAGGCAGCCTAGGCAATGAGCAGTTCTTC
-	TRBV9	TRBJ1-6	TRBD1	CASSVGQGSNSPLHF	TGTGCCAGCAGCGTAGGACAGGGATCGAATTCACCCCTCCACTTT
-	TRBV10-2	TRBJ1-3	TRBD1	CASSLDRDGSGNTIYF	TGCGCCAGCAGCCTAGACAGGGACGGCTCTGGAAACACCATATATTTT
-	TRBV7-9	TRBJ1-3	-	CASSLVAGAGNTIYF	TGTGCCAGCAGCTTAGTGGCAGGGGCGGGTAACACCATATATTTT
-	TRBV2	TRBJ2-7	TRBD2	CASAGTSSYEQYF	TGTGCCAGCGCCGGGACTAGCTCCTACGAGCAGTACTTC
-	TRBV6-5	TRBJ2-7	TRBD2	CASSYGTSGYEQYF	TGTGCCAGCAGTTACGGGACTAGCGGATACGAGCAGTACTTC
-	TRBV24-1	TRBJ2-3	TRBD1	CATSETGGGTDTQYF	TGTGCCACCAGTGAAACAGGGGGCGGAACAGATACGCAGTATTTT